The 12 T cell receptor beta chains below all came from one sample that was sequenced in a study of shared clonotypes between healthy human individuals. Libraries were prepared by immunoSEQ multiplex PCR; TCRdb keeps only in-frame clonotypes and omits some of them. The profile shows about 820,000 clones, about 92% of them singletons. Naive CD8 cells, CD45RO-negative and positively selected for CCR7, excluded terminally differentiated effector memory CD45RA+ cells. Sequenced sample: naive CD8+ T cells sorted from blood. Source of these receptors: a man aged 25-45 years in good health.

The chain combines TRBV4-2 with TRBJ1-2, with no clear D. Germline CDR1 and CDR2: LGHNA and YNFKEQ. The V gene lost 3 bases and the J gene lost 3 bases, with 11 bases spanning the gap. The CDR3 sequence is 14 residues long. The CDR3 DNA follows: TGTGCCAGCAGCCAGGAGGCGGCGGACTATGGCTACACCTTC. Protein sequence: CASSQEAADYGYTF.

The chain links TRBV7-6 to TRBJ2-1; no firm D call. Per germline, CDR1 SGHVS and CDR2 FNYEAQ. Deletions cut 5 bases from V and 8 bases from J, with 10 bases between. The CDR3 runs 12 residues. In nucleotides, the CDR3 is TGTGCCAGCAGCCAAAGTCCCCATGAGCAGTTCTTC. The encoded protein is CASSQSPHEQFF.

This clone appeared once. The gene calls are TRBV2 and TRBJ2-3, with D perhaps being TRBD1 or TRBD2 (6 bases each). Per the germline V gene, CDR1 is SNHLY and CDR2 is FYNNEI. The V end was cut by 10 bases, the J end by 0 bases, with 17 bases between. The CDR3 length is 15 residues. CDR3 region: CATRGGAPSTDTQYF. In DNA, the CDR3 is TGTGCCACCAGGGGCGGGGCCCCTAGCACAGATACGCAGTATTTT.

The chain employs TRBV28 and TRBJ2-5; TRBD2 aligns across 11 bases. The junction had 7 bases not matched to a gene; V was cut back by 2 bases and J by 2 bases. CDR3 length: 17 amino acids. CDR1 is MDHEN, CDR2 SYDVKM, per germline. The CDR3 nucleotides read TGTGCCAGCAGTTTAGATTTGGGACTAGCGGATCAAGAGACCCAGTACTTC. Amino acids: CASSLDLGLADQETQYF.

The genes are TRBV6-5 and TRBJ2-7; perhaps TRBD2 as D (5 bases). V lost 0 bases, J lost 3 bases, and 12 bases lay in between. The CDR3 sequence is 15 residues long. Germline CDR1 is MNHEY and CDR2 is SVGAGI. Written as DNA, the CDR3 is TGTGCCAGCAGTTACTCGTCCCCTCGGGGCTACGAGCAGTACTTC. Its protein product is CASSYSSPRGYEQYF.

This chain connects TRBV27 to TRBJ2-7, with TRBD1 matching 11 bases. CDR3 length equals 16 residues. Germline V lookup: CDR1 MNHEY, CDR2 SMNVEV (reference sequence). V lost 4 bases, J lost 1 base, and 6 bases stayed unmatched. The CDR3 sequence is CASSSRTGGLSYEQYF. In DNA form, the CDR3 reads TGTGCCAGCAGTTCCCGGACAGGGGGCCTTTCCTACGAGCAGTACTTC.

V is TRBV9 and J is TRBJ2-7; possibly TRBD1 or TRBD2 for D (5 bases each). Trimming removed 0 bases at V and 3 bases at J, with 13 bases between. Germline values: CDR1 SGDLS, CDR2 YYNGEE. The CDR3 has 15 amino acids. The CDR3 region is CASSVDLGTGYEQYF. The CDR3 nucleotides read TGTGCCAGCAGCGTAGACTTGGGGACCGGCTACGAGCAGTACTTC.

The V and J genes are TRBV10-2 and TRBJ1-1; D uncertain. Trimming cost V 0 bases and J 7 bases, with 6 bases left between them. Germline V CDR1 and CDR2: WSHSY, SAAADI. CDR3 length: 12 amino acids. The DNA for the CDR3 is TGCGCCAGCAGTGAGTCGCCGTATGAAGCTTTCTTT. It codes for CASSESPYEAFF.

The chain couples TRBV6-6 to TRBJ2-1, with D possibly matching TRBD2 (7 bases). The CDR3 length is 14 residues. The germline CDR1 and CDR2 sequences are MNHNY and SVGAGI (reference sequence). Trimming removed 0 bases from V and 9 bases from J, with 12 bases in between. CDR3 region: CASSYSGGASEQFF. The DNA of the CDR3 is TGTGCCAGCAGTTACTCTGGGGGGGCGAGTGAGCAGTTCTTC.

CDR3 coding DNA: TGTGCCAGCAGTGCGAGGGTGGTTGGAAACACCATATATTTT. Translation gives CASSARVVGNTIYF. V gene TRBV6-1 combines with J gene TRBJ1-3, with D hard to call. The V and J ends lost 4 bases and 3 bases respectively, with 10 bases between them. The germline V gene has CDR1 MNHNS and CDR2 SASEGT. This CDR3 spans 14 amino acids.

The rearrangement links TRBV4-1 to TRBJ2-5, with 11 bases aligning to TRBD2. The CDR3 is 15 residues long. The junction had 4 bases not matched to a gene; V was cut back by 5 bases and J by 2 bases. The germline V gene has CDR1 MGHRA and CDR2 YSYEKL. This CDR3 is CASSKGTSGQETQYF. The CDR3 nucleotides are TGCGCCAGCAGCAAGGGGACTAGCGGACAAGAGACCCAGTACTTC.

V gene TRBV11-2 combines with J gene TRBJ2-1, with 10 bases identical to TRBD2. Germline CDR1 and CDR2: SGHAT and FQNNGV. The CDR3 spans 15 residues. The J segment lost 4 bases and the V segment lost 4 bases, leaving 4 bases of the junction unmatched. The CDR3 coding sequence is TGTGCCAGCAGCTCCAGCGGGAGGGGGTACAATGAGCAGTTCTTC. Encoded protein: CASSSSGRGYNEQFF.